This TCR beta chain was captured in a study of radiotherapy plus CTLA-4 blockade in lung cancer. The wider study: Roughly 17% of patients responded objectively, and roughly 34% achieved disease control. Whole-study findings and limits: In blood, after radiotherapy plus ipilimumab, tumor-derived TCR clones expanded.

In the case of this clone: Antigen specificity is unknown.

The repertoire was sequenced with immunoSEQ multiplex PCR; TCRdb's copy has only in-frame clones and lacks some. Counted here are under 65,000 clones, 65% to 85% occurring once; the ten biggest clones make up around 2.5%. The sequencing used peripheral blood, collected from a patient treated with radiotherapy plus ipilimumab. The TCR was taken from a human donor with non-small cell lung cancer whose response to radiotherapy plus ipilimumab could not be evaluated.

CDR3 in DNA: TGTGCCAGCAGCCAAGATCGGGGGAGGGCCTACGAGCAGTACTTC. Its translation: CASSQDRGRAYEQYF. This sequence joins TRBV14 and TRBJ2-7, with TRBD2 matching over 7 bases. Germline V lookup: CDR1 SGHDN, CDR2 FVKESK. Trimming at V came to 0 bases and at J to 2 bases, leaving 4 bases not matched to a gene. The length of the CDR3 is 15 residues.